This TCR beta chain derives from a study of lymphopenia after photon versus proton radiotherapy. With respect to this clone: What it binds is unknown.

Generated by immunoSEQ multiplex PCR, the TCRdb table keeps only in-frame clones and is missing some. The sample has about 160,000 clones; roughly nine tenths are singletons. Study-wide findings and caveats: Larger post-nadir TCR diversity loss correlated inversely with survival in deceased patients. Post-nadir diversity loss with photons came from oligoclonal expansion, particularly CD8+ Temra cells. Relative stability marked proton patients; photon patients lost diversity and naive cells. Better survival with proton therapy was suggested as possible, not demonstrated.

Sequencing used peripheral blood, obtained from a patient treated with photon-based radiotherapy. This sequence originates from a man between 50 and 59 years old with gastric cancer.

The chain's CDR3 is CASSGTSGELEQFF. The CDR3 DNA reads TGTGCCAGCAGTGGGACTAGCGGGGAACTTGAGCAGTTCTTC. V gene TRBV2 combines with J gene TRBJ2-1, with TRBD2 matching over 12 bases. In germline, CDR1 is SNHLY, CDR2 FYNNEI. Trimming cost V 4 bases and J 9 bases; bases outside gene matches: 4. CDR3 length equals 14 residues.